These 16 T cell receptor beta chains were all obtained from the same sample, sequenced in a study of T cells after posttransplantation cyclophosphamide. Treatment was busulfan-fludarabine conditioning, a marrow graft, and cyclophosphamide on days +3 and +4. Sequencing was performed with immunoSEQ multiplex PCR; in TCRdb, only in-frame clones are kept and a portion is missing. The table lists 11,000 or so clones, 75% to 95% of them singletons, with roughly 3.5% in the top ten. This specimen consisted of PBMCs, obtained after allogeneic stem cell transplant with posttransplant cyclophosphamide. These receptors were collected from a female patient younger than 45 who received an allogeneic stem cell transplant from an unrelated donor, was CMV-positive, and had no GVHD. Among the T cells, some may be from the graft donor.

This clone was counted between two and nine times. The chain is built from TRBV27 and TRBJ1-1; no clear D gene. Trimming shortened V by 0 bases and J by 6 bases, and 8 bases separated the two germline ends. Germline V gene sequence: CDR1 MNHEY, CDR2 SMNVEV (reference sequence). The CDR3 totals 13 residues. CDR3 region: CASSLSLGPEAFF. Here the CDR3 DNA reads TGTGCCAGCAGTTTATCACTGGGCCCTGAAGCTTTCTTT.

This clone came up once. The rearrangement links TRBV5-5 to TRBJ2-7; 8 nucleotides match TRBD2. This CDR3 has 15 amino acids. The ends lost 9 bases at V and 5 bases at J; junction bases unmatched: 16. Germline lookup yields CDR1 SGHKS and CDR2 YYEKEE (reference sequence). The CDR3 here is CATAPSGLGAHEQYF. The CDR3 region has the DNA TGTGCCACCGCCCCCTCGGGACTAGGTGCCCACGAGCAGTACTTC. The variable domain in full, completed from reference TRBV5-5 and TRBJ2-7, reads DAGVTQSPTHLIKTRGQQVTLRCSPISGHKSVSWYQQVLGQGPQFIFQYYEKEERGRGNFPDRFSARQFPNYSSELNVNALLLGDSALYLCATAPSGLGAHEQYFGPGTRLTVT.

V gene TRBV5-4 combines with J gene TRBJ2-5, with 9 bases lining up with TRBD2. V shed 0 bases and J 1 base; nucleotides not matched to a gene: 7. This CDR3 has 17 amino acids. Germline V gene sequence: CDR1 SGHNT, CDR2 YYREEE (reference sequence). This CDR3 is CASSLAGLAGPQETQYF. Here the CDR3 DNA reads TGTGCCAGCAGCTTGGCCGGGCTAGCGGGGCCCCAAGAGACCCAGTACTTC. The full variable domain, with the rest looked up from reference TRBV5-4 and TRBJ2-5, is ETGVTQSPTHLIKTRGQQVTLRCSSQSGHNTVSWYQQALGQGPQFIFQYYREEENGRGNFPPRFSGLQFPNYSSELNVNALELDDSALYLCASSLAGLAGPQETQYFGPGTRLLVL.

The chain combines TRBV6-1 with TRBJ2-5, with D maybe TRBD2 (6 bases). The CDR3 extends over 18 amino acids. The V end was cut by 3 bases, the J end by 4 bases, with 24 bases between. Germline CDR1 is MNHNS and CDR2 is SASEGT. The chain's CDR3 is CASSDPGRRGGGRETQYF. The CDR3 nucleotides read TGTGCCAGCAGTGACCCGGGTCGACGCGGAGGAGGGCGAGAGACCCAGTACTTC.

The V call is TRBV28, the J call TRBJ2-2; D might be TRBD2 (5 bases). Trimming took 6 bases from V and 4 from J, leaving 18 bases between them. There are 16 residues in the CDR3. Germline V gene data show CDR1 as MDHEN and CDR2 as SYDVKM. The CDR3 protein is CASRRRGRGPTGELFF. The CDR3 nucleotides are TGTGCCAGCAGAAGGCGAGGCCGGGGTCCCACCGGGGAGCTGTTTTTT. Variable domain in full (rest from reference TRBV28 and TRBJ2-2): DVKVTQSSRYLVKRTGEKVFLECVQDMDHENMFWYRQDPGLGLRLIYFSYDVKMKEKGDIPEGYSVSREKKERFSLILESASTNQTSMYLCASRRRGRGPTGELFFGEGSRLTVL.

This clone occurred once. The chain couples TRBV5-6 to TRBJ2-7, with 10 positions matching TRBD1. The CDR3 is 16 residues long. Germline values: CDR1 SGHDT, CDR2 YYEEEE. V shed 2 bases, J shed 6 bases, and the junction held 11 bases outside the gene matches. CDR3 bases: TGTGCCAGCAGCTTCGACCCCCGGGACAGGGGTATCGAGCAGTACTTC. This sequence encodes CASSFDPRDRGIEQYF.

The rearrangement joins TRBV7-2 to TRBJ2-7, with 10 bases that match TRBD2. V gave up 4 bases and J gave up 7 bases; unmatched junction bases: 7. Germline V CDR1 and CDR2: SGHTA, FQGNSA. This CDR3 has 14 amino acids. The CDR3: CASSSLAGQAEQYF. The DNA of the CDR3 is TGTGCCAGCAGCTCACTAGCGGGACAGGCAGAGCAGTACTTC.

This chain uses TRBV4-1 with TRBJ1-1; a possible D gene is TRBD1 (5 bases). Deletions cut 3 bases from V and 7 bases from J, with 15 bases between. The CDR3 totals 14 residues. Per the germline V gene, CDR1 is MGHRA and CDR2 is YSYEKL. The CDR3: CASSHGQGVREAFF. In nucleotides, the CDR3 is TGCGCCAGCAGCCACGGCCAGGGCGTCCGTGAAGCTTTCTTT.

The chain recombines TRBV11-3 with TRBJ1-6; D remains ambiguous. The CDR3 runs to 13 residues. Trimming stripped 5 bases from V and 6 bases from J, with 8 bases between. CDR1 and CDR2 from the germline V gene are SGHNT and YENEEA. The CDR3 DNA reads as TGTGCCAGCAGCCCCGGTCCTAATTCACCCCTCCACTTT. Amino acid sequence: CASSPGPNSPLHF.

In DNA, the CDR3 is TGTGCCAGCAGTTTCGGGAGGGGCATGAACACTGAAGCTTTCTTT. It yields the protein CASSFGRGMNTEAFF. This sequence joins TRBV27 and TRBJ1-1, with D tentatively TRBD1 (5 bases). V gave up 3 bases and J gave up 0 bases, with 11 bases separating them. The CDR3 has 15 amino acids. Germline V CDR1 and CDR2: MNHEY, SMNVEV (reference sequence).

This sequence joins TRBV28 and TRBJ1-6; 11 bases are shared with TRBD1. This CDR3 has 15 amino acids. Germline values: CDR1 MDHEN, CDR2 SYDVKM. J lost 8 bases, V lost 5 bases, and 5 bases had no gene match. This CDR3 is CASSGPGQGDSPLHF. The CDR3 nucleotides read TGTGCCAGCAGTGGACCGGGACAGGGGGATTCACCCCTCCACTTT.

The chain couples TRBV30 to TRBJ2-5; D is perhaps TRBD1 (5 bases). Looked up from germline, CDR1 is GTSNPN and CDR2 is SVGIG (reference sequence). Trimming cost V 0 bases and J 7 bases, with 18 bases left between them. This CDR3 region has 15 residues. The CDR3 coding sequence is TGTGCCTGGAGTGTACAGGTCCGGGCGGTACGGACCCAGTACTTC. Residues: CAWSVQVRAVRTQYF.

This rearrangement joins TRBV5-1 to TRBJ2-3; possible D gene TRBD1, 6 bases. Germline V gene data show CDR1 as SGHRS and CDR2 as YFSETQ. Trimming removed 0 bases from V and 1 base from J, with 9 bases in between. The CDR3 covers 15 residues. CDR3 sequence: CASSLAGVRTDTQYF. CDR3 bases: TGCGCCAGCAGCTTGGCAGGGGTGCGCACAGATACGCAGTATTTT.

This chain joins TRBV11-2 and TRBJ2-7; TRBD2 is a possible D gene (5 bases). CDR1 is SGHAT and CDR2 is FQNNGV in the germline V gene. V lost 2 bases and J 12 bases, leaving 14 bases between the germline ends. CDR3 length equals 12 residues. CDR3 in amino acids: CASSLQGLEPYF. The CDR3, as DNA: TGTGCCAGCAGCTTACAAGGACTCGAACCGTACTTC.

The chain carries TRBV7-8 and TRBJ2-7; TRBD1 might be the D (5 bases). The germline CDR1 and CDR2 sequences are SGHVS and FQNEAQ. V shed 3 bases and J shed 7 bases, with 28 bases lying between them. The CDR3 contains 18 residues. For the CDR3, the DNA is TGTGCCAGCAGCTTCCGGCAGGGCATACAGGAGCCATATGGGGAGCAGTACTTC. It specifies CASSFRQGIQEPYGEQYF.

The rearrangement links TRBV2 to TRBJ1-6; D is unresolved. The CDR3 has 14 amino acids. Trimming pared 2 bases from V and 9 bases from J, leaving 11 bases between. The germline V gene encodes CDR1 SNHLY and CDR2 FYNNEI. CDR3 in DNA: TGTGCCAGCAGTGAATCGCGGAGTACTTCACCCCTCCACTTT. This sequence encodes CASSESRSTSPLHF.